One sample yielded the 18 T cell receptor beta chains listed below, sequenced in a study of tumor-infiltrating lymphocytes in localized non-small cell lung cancer. Repertoires were generated with immunoSEQ multiplex PCR, while TCRdb's copy carries only in-frame clones and drops some. The sample yields roughly 7,200 clones, just under 75% seen once. The specimen sequenced was lung tumor tissue. These receptor sequences come from a human donor with non-small cell lung cancer.

This chain connects TRBV7-2 to TRBJ2-3; D is uncertain. This CDR3 is 15 amino acids long. Trimming took off 0 bases at V and 1 base at J, with 8 bases between the two ends. CDR1 is SGHTA and CDR2 is FQGNSA in the germline V gene. The CDR3 protein is CASSLALLRTDTQYF. CDR3 nucleotide sequence: TGTGCCAGCAGCTTAGCATTGTTACGCACAGATACGCAGTATTTT.

The sample holds a few counts of this clone. The rearrangement links TRBV15 to TRBJ1-2; TRBD1 is a possible D gene (5 bases). This CDR3 has 17 residues. Germline CDR1 LNHNV, CDR2 YYDKDF (reference sequence). Deletions cut 3 bases from V and 3 bases from J, with 20 bases between. CDR3 protein: CATSRETSIRQYYGYTF. DNA of the CDR3: TGTGCCACCAGCAGGGAAACGTCTATAAGACAGTACTATGGCTACACCTTC.

The J gene is TRBJ1-6, the V gene TRBV9; no clear D. The germline V and J ends were trimmed by 2 bases and 14 bases, with 14 bases remaining between them. Germline V gives CDR1 SGDLS, CDR2 YYNGEE. The CDR3 contains 13 residues. In nucleotides, the CDR3 is TGTGCCAGCAGCGTCTCCGACACCCCGACCCTCCACTTT. This sequence encodes CASSVSDTPTLHF.

The chain uses TRBV5-1 and TRBJ2-5; 8 nucleotides agree with TRBD1. The CDR3 has 13 amino acids. Germline lookup yields CDR1 SGHRS and CDR2 YFSETQ. V shed 1 base, J shed 5 bases, and the junction held 1 base outside the gene matches. The CDR3 spells CASSLRQGETQYF. The DNA of the CDR3 is TGCGCCAGCAGCTTGAGACAGGGGGAGACCCAGTACTTC.

The V and J genes are TRBV7-2 and TRBJ2-1; D gene ambiguous. Germline CDR1 and CDR2: SGHTA and FQGNSA. The V end lost 4 bases, the J end lost 4 bases, and 5 bases lay between the germline ends. This CDR3 has 12 residues. The CDR3 reads CASSSVYNEQFF. CDR3 DNA sequence: TGTGCCAGCAGCTCGGTTTACAATGAGCAGTTCTTC.

The V call is TRBV5-5, the J call TRBJ2-2; D ambiguous. The CDR3 consists of 16 residues. CDR1 is SGHKS, CDR2 YYEKEE, per germline (reference sequence). Trimming shortened V by 3 bases and J by 3 bases, and 15 bases separated the two germline ends. The CDR3 loop reads CASSSHLRPDTGELFF. In nucleotides, the CDR3 is TGTGCCAGCAGCTCCCACCTTAGGCCGGACACCGGGGAGCTGTTTTTT.

This chain joins TRBV5-6 and TRBJ1-3; possibly TRBD1 for D (5 bases). Germline CDR1 is SGHDT and CDR2 is YYEEEE. V lost 0 bases, J lost 0 bases, and 7 bases lay in between. The CDR3 covers 15 residues. The CDR3 sequence is CASSLGGFSGNTIYF. CDR3 bases: TGTGCCAGCAGCTTGGGGGGCTTCTCTGGAAACACCATATATTTT.

V gene TRBV4-2 combines with J gene TRBJ1-3; D is uncertain. CDR1 and CDR2 from the germline V gene are LGHNA and YNFKEQ. V lost 1 base and J lost 1, with 14 bases in between. The CDR3 runs 17 residues. DNA of the CDR3: TGTGCCAGCAGCCAAGTGGGCGTCGCGGGTTCTGGAAACACCATATATTTT. It encodes CASSQVGVAGSGNTIYF.

The rearrangement joins TRBV7-3 to TRBJ2-2, with TRBD2 as a possible D gene (6 bases). This CDR3 contains 15 residues. Trimming pared 5 bases from V and 4 bases from J, leaving 14 bases between. The V gene's germline CDR1 is SGHTA and CDR2 FQGTGA. The CDR3 spells CASSPSGSGTGELFF. CDR3 nucleotide sequence: TGTGCCAGCAGCCCCAGCGGGTCGGGCACCGGGGAGCTGTTTTTT.

This chain links TRBV19 with TRBJ1-4, with D uncertain. V lost 7 bases and J lost 7, with 16 bases in between. Germline loops: CDR1 LNHDA, CDR2 SQIVND (reference sequence). The CDR3 is made up of 14 amino acids. The CDR3 sequence: CASTPAAQVEKLFF. The CDR3 nucleotides read TGTGCCAGTACCCCGGCGGCGCAGGTTGAAAAACTGTTTTTT.

This chain's CDR3 is CASITTGMNTGELFF. CDR3 nucleotides: TGTGCCAGCATAACGACAGGAATGAACACCGGGGAGCTGTTTTTT. The genes are TRBV28 and TRBJ2-2; maybe TRBD1 (6 bases). Germline lookup yields CDR1 MDHEN and CDR2 SYDVKM. This CDR3 is built from 15 residues. Trimming removed 7 bases from V and 1 base from J, with 13 bases in between. The whole variable domain, remainder taken from reference TRBV28 and TRBJ2-2, is DVKVTQSSRYLVKRTGEKVFLECVQDMDHENMFWYRQDPGLGLRLIYFSYDVKMKEKGDIPEGYSVSREKKERFSLILESASTNQTSMYLCASITTGMNTGELFFGEGSRLTVL.

This clone is medium-sized by share. The V gene is TRBV23-1, the J gene TRBJ1-5; TRBD1 matches at 10 bases. Being an ORF, TRBV23-1 has a function that is uncertain. The V and J ends lost 7 bases and 8 bases, in that order; junction bases with no gene match: 14. The CDR3 spans 16 residues. The CDR3 region is CASTTPVTGGREPQHF. The CDR3 region has the DNA TGCGCCAGCACCACACCAGTGACAGGGGGCAGGGAGCCCCAGCATTTT.

Written as DNA, the CDR3 is TGTGCCAGCAGTTTAGGACAAGCACGTCAGCCCCAGCATTTT. Protein product: CASSLGQARQPQHF. The chain is built from TRBV28 and TRBJ1-5; D possibly corresponds to TRBD1 (5 bases). The CDR3 consists of 14 residues. V lost 2 bases and J lost 6, with 11 bases in between. Germline CDR1 is MDHEN and CDR2 is SYDVKM.

V and J are TRBV6-5 and TRBJ2-1, with TRBD2 identical over 7 bases. Germline V gene lookup returns CDR1 MNHEY and CDR2 SVGAGI. The junction had 10 bases not matched to a gene; V was cut back by 2 bases and J by 9 bases. This CDR3 spans 15 amino acids. CDR3: CASSYRSSGISEQFF. In DNA, the CDR3 is TGTGCCAGCAGTTACAGGTCTAGCGGTATTAGTGAGCAGTTCTTC.

By sample share, this clone is medium-sized. The rearrangement links TRBV5-1 to TRBJ1-2; 9 positions match TRBD1. The CDR3 length is 13 residues. J was trimmed by 2 bases and V by 4 bases; bases with no gene match: 0. Germline V gene data show CDR1 as SGHRS and CDR2 as YFSETQ. CDR3 loop: CASSDRGNYGYTF. The CDR3 nucleotides read TGCGCCAGCAGCGACAGGGGGAACTATGGCTACACCTTC.

The chain uses TRBV10-2 and TRBJ2-7; D might be TRBD1 (6 bases). The CDR3 covers 14 residues. V was trimmed by 5 bases and J by 1 base, leaving 12 bases between them. The germline CDR1 and CDR2 sequences are WSHSY and SAAADI. As DNA, the CDR3 is TGCGCCAGCAGTTCCGACAGGTATTCCTACGAGCAGTACTTC. It specifies CASSSDRYSYEQYF.

This clone was detected only a few times. The V and J genes are TRBV4-1 and TRBJ1-4, with a possible D match to TRBD1 (5 bases). Trimming removed 4 bases from V and 2 bases from J, with 14 bases in between. The CDR3 contains 16 residues. Per germline, CDR1 MGHRA and CDR2 YSYEKL. CDR3 amino acids: CASSLPPGSTNEKLFF. DNA for the CDR3: TGCGCCAGCAGCCTGCCACCAGGGAGCACTAATGAAAAACTGTTTTTT.

There are a few counts of this clone. The rearrangement uses TRBV7-3 and TRBJ1-2; D is unresolved. Trimming took 3 bases from V and 3 from J, leaving 8 bases between them. Germline lookup yields CDR1 SGHTA and CDR2 FQGTGA. The CDR3 contains 13 residues. The CDR3 protein is CASSFGQYYGYTF. The CDR3 region has the DNA TGTGCCAGCAGCTTTGGTCAGTACTATGGCTACACCTTC.